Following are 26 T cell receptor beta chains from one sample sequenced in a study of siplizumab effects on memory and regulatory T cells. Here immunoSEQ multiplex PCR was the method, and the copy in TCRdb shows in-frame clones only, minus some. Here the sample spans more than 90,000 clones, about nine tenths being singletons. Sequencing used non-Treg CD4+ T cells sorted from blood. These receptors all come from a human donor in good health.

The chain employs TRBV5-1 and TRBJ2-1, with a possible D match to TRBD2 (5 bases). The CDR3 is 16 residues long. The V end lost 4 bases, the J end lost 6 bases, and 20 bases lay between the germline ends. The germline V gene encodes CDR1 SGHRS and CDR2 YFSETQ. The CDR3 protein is CASSTGGLAVGNEQFF. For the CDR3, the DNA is TGCGCCAGCAGCACGGGTGGGCTAGCTGTTGGCAATGAGCAGTTCTTC.

In DNA form, the CDR3 reads TGTGCCAGCAGCAAAGTTGAGAGCGGGCAGCCTAAAAACATTCAGTACTTC. It codes for CASSKVESGQPKNIQYF. The V and J genes are TRBV21-1 and TRBJ2-4; TRBD2 is taken as the D call from the table, unchecked against the DNA. TRBV21-1 is reported as a pseudogene. CDR3 length equals 17 residues.

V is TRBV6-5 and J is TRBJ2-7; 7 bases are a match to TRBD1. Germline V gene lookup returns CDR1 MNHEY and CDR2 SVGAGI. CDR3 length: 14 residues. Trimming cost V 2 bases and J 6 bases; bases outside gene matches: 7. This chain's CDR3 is CASSYTRTGGEQYF. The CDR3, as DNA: TGTGCCAGCAGTTACACGCGGACAGGCGGCGAGCAGTACTTC.

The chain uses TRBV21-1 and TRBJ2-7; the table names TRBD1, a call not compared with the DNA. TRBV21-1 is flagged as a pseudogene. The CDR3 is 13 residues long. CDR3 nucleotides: TGTGCCACTCTATTGACAGGGCTAGGGGTGCAGTACTTC. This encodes CATLLTGLGVQYF.

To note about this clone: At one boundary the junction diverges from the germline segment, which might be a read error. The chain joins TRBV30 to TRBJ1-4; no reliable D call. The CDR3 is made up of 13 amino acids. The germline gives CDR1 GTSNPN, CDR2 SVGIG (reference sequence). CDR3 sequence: CAWSVLANGKLFF. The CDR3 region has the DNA TGTGCCTGGAGCGTTTTAGCTAATGGAAAACTGTTTTTT.

The CDR3 region is CSVGRKGHQPQHF. The DNA of the CDR3 is TGCAGCGTTGGCAGGAAGGGGCATCAGCCCCAGCATTTT. This rearrangement joins TRBV29-1 to TRBJ1-5, with D possibly matching TRBD1 (5 bases). This CDR3 contains 13 residues. V lost 4 bases, J lost 5 bases, and 12 bases lay in between. Per germline, CDR1 SQVTM and CDR2 ANQGSEA.

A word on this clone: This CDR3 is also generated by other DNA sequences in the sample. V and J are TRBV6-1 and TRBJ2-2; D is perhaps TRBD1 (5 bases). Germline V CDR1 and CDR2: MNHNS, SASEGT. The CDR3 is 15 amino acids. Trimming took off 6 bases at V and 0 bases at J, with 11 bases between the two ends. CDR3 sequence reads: CASRSSGSNTGELFF. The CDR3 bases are TGTGCCAGCAGATCGTCAGGGTCGAACACCGGGGAGCTGTTTTTT.

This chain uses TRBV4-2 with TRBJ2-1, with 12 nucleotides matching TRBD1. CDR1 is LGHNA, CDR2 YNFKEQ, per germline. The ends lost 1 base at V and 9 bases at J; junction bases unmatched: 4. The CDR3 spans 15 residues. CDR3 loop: CASSQVGTGGGEQFF. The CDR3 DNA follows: TGTGCCAGCAGCCAAGTTGGGACAGGGGGCGGTGAGCAGTTCTTC.

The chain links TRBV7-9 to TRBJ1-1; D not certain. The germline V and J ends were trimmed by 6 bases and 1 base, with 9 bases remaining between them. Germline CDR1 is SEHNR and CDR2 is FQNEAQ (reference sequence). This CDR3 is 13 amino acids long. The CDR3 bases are TGTGCCAGCAGGCCTGTGGAGAACACTGAAGCTTTCTTT. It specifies CASRPVENTEAFF.

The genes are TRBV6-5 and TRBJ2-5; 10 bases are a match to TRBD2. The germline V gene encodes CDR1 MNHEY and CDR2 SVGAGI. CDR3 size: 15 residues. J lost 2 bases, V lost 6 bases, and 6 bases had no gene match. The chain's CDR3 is CASRFGLAEQETQYF. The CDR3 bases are TGTGCCAGCAGATTCGGACTAGCGGAACAAGAGACCCAGTACTTC.

CDR3 loop: CASSPKTTASYEQYF. In DNA, the CDR3 is TGTGCCAGCTCACCAAAAACGACAGCATCCTACGAGCAGTACTTC. V gene TRBV18 combines with J gene TRBJ2-7; tentatively, D is TRBD1 (5 bases). This CDR3 is 15 amino acids long. V was cut by 2 bases and J by 1 base, with 12 bases left in between. Germline CDR1 is KGHSH and CDR2 is LQKENI. The full variable domain, completed using reference TRBV18 and TRBJ2-7, is NAGVMQNPRHLVRRRGQEARLRCSPMKGHSHVYWYRQLPEEGLKFMVYLQKENIIDESGMPKERFSAEFPKEGPSILRIQQVVRGDSAAYFCASSPKTTASYEQYFGPGTRLTVT.

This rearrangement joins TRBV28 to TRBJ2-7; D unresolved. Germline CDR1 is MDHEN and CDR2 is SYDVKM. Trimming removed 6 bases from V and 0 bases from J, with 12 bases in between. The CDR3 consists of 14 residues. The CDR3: CASRSLGSSYEQYF. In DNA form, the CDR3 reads TGTGCCAGCAGGTCCTTAGGTAGCTCCTACGAGCAGTACTTC.

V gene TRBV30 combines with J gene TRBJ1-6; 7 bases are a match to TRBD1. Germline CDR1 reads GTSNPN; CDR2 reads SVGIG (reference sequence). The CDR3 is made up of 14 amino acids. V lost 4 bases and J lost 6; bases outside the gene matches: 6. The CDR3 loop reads CAWTPGQFNSPLHF. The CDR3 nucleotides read TGTGCCTGGACACCGGGACAGTTTAATTCACCCCTCCACTTT.

CDR3 loop: CASSPLAVNTGELFF. CDR3 in DNA: TGTGCCAGCAGCCCTCTAGCGGTTAACACCGGGGAGCTGTTTTTT. The chain employs TRBV7-9 and TRBJ2-2, with TRBD2 identical over 7 bases. From germline, CDR1 is SEHNR and CDR2 FQNEAQ (reference sequence). The CDR3 extends over 15 amino acids. The V segment lost 5 bases and the J segment 2 bases; nucleotides outside the gene matches: 5. The full variable domain, completed using reference TRBV7-9 and TRBJ2-2, is DTGVSQNPRHKITKRGQNVTFRCDPISEHNRLYWYRQTLGQGPEFLTYFQNEAQLEKSRLLSDRFSAERPKGSFSTLEIQRTEQGDSAMYLCASSPLAVNTGELFFGEGSRLTVL.

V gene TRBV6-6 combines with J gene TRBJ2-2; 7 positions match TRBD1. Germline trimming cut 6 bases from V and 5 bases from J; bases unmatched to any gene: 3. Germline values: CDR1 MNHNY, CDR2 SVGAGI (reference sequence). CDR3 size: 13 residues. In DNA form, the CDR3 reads TGTGCCAGCAGGACGACAGGGACCGGGGAGCTGTTTTTT. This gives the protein CASRTTGTGELFF.

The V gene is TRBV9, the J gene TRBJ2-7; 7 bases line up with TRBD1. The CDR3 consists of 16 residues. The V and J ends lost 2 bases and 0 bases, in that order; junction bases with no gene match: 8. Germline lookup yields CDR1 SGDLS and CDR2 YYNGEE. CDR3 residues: CASSVTGDAGSYEQYF. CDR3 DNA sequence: TGTGCCAGCAGCGTTACAGGGGACGCCGGCTCCTACGAGCAGTACTTC.

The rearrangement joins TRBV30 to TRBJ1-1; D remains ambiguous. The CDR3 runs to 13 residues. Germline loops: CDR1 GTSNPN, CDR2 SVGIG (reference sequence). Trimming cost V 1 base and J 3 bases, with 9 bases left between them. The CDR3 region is CAWSAQLDTEAFF. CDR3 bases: TGTGCCTGGAGTGCCCAACTGGACACTGAAGCTTTCTTT.

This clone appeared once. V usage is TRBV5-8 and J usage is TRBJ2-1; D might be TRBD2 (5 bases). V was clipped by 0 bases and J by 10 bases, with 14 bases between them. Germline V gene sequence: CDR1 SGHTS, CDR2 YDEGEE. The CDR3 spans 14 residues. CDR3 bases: TGTGCCAGCAGCTTGGATGGAGGTCTCCGGGAGCAGTTCTTC. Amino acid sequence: CASSLDGGLREQFF.

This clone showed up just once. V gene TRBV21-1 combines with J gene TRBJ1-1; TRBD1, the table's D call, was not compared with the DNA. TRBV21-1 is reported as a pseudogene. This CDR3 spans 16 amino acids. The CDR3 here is CASTEGDRVGITEAFF. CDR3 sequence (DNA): TGTGCCAGCACCGAAGGGGACAGGGTCGGTATCACTGAAGCTTTCTTT.

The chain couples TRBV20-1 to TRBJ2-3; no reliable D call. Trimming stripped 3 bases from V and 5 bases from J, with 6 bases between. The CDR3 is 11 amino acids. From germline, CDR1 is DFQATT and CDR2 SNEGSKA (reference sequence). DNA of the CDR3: TGCAGTGCTAGCCTAAAAGATACGCAGTATTTT. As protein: CSASLKDTQYF.

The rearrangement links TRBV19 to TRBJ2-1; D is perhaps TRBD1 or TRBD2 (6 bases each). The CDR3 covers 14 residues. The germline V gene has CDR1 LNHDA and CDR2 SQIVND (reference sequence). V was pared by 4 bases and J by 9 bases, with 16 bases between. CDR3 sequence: CASSRRGDAGEQFF. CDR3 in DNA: TGTGCCAGTAGTAGGAGGGGGGATGCGGGTGAGCAGTTCTTC.

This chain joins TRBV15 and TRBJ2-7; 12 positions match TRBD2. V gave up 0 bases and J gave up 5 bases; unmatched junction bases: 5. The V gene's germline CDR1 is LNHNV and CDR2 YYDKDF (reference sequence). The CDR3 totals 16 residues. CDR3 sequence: CATSRDLAGGLNEQYF. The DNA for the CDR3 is TGTGCCACCAGCAGAGATCTAGCGGGAGGGTTGAACGAGCAGTACTTC.

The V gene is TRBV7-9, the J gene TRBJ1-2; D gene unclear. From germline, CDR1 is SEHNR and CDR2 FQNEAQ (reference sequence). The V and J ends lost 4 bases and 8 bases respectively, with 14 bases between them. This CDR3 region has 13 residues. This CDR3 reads CASSSANTSGYTF. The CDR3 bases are TGTGCCAGCAGCTCCGCAAATACCTCGGGCTACACCTTC. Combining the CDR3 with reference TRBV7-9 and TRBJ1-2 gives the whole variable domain DTGVSQNPRHKITKRGQNVTFRCDPISEHNRLYWYRQTLGQGPEFLTYFQNEAQLEKSRLLSDRFSAERPKGSFSTLEIQRTEQGDSAMYLCASSSANTSGYTFGSGTRLTVV.

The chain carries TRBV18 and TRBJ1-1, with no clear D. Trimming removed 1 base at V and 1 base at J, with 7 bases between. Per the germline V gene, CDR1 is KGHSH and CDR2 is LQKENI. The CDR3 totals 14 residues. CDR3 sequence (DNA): TGTGCCAGCTCACCACTGGGCGGGAACACTGAAGCTTTCTTT. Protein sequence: CASSPLGGNTEAFF.

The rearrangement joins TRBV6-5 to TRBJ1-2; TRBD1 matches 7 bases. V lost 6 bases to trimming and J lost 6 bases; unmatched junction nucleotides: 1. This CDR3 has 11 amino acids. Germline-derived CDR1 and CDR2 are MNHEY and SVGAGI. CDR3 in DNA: TGTGCCAGCAGCCAGGGGGATGGCTACACCTTC. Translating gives CASSQGDGYTF.

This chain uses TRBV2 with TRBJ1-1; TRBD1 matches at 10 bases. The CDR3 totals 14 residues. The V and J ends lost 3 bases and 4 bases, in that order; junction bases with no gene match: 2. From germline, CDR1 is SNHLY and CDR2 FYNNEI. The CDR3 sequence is CASSETGGGTEAFF. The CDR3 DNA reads TGTGCCAGCAGTGAGACAGGGGGCGGCACTGAAGCTTTCTTT.